Below, one TCR beta chain is given with its context. Its antigen is not known. Amplified regions were TCR beta CDR3 sequences from RNA transcripts. With the HTBI primer set, the TCR CDR3 went through a first round of RT-PCR. TCRdb re-called the multiplex PCR reads through MiXCR, storing one row per CDR3 protein. In the table there are some 500,000 distinct CDR3 sequences, around an eighth of which are singletons. CDR3 length: 16 residues. V lost 5 bases and J lost 1; bases outside the gene matches: 5. Germline-derived CDR1 and CDR2 are LNHDA and SQIVND (reference sequence). The sample comes from a study of T cells in Graves' hyperthyroidism and ophthalmopathy. Overall study findings and caveats: The blood repertoire included most of the expanded thyroid clonotypes above 0.001.

This receptor was taken from a young woman with Graves' hyperthyroidism. The source material was blood. The chain joins TRBV19 to TRBJ2-1; TRBD1 matches at 10 bases. CDR3 sequence reads: CASSPWTGGSYNEQFF. CDR3 nucleotides: TGTGCCAGTAGTCCCTGGACAGGGGGGTCCTACAATGAGCAGTTCTTC. Full variable domain (rest looked up from reference TRBV19 and TRBJ2-1): DGGITQSPKYLFRKEGQNVTLSCEQNLNHDAMYWYRQDPGQGLRLIYYSQIVNDFQKGDIAEGYSVSREKKESFPLTVTSAQKNPTAFYLCASSPWTGGSYNEQFFGPGTRLTVL.